A selection of T cell receptor beta chains follows, all from one sample in a study of control samples from healthy donors and cancer patients. The repertoire was sequenced with immunoSEQ multiplex PCR; TCRdb's copy has only in-frame clones and lacks some. The table lists about 100,000 clones, roughly 90% of them singletons. The sequenced sample was blood. The origin of the receptors is a woman aged 50 to 60 in good health. CDR3s leave out the opening cysteine and the closing phenylalanine or tryptophan. Each record gives: J gene, V gene, CDR3 length, CDR3 protein.

J: TRBJ1-1
V: TRBV18
length: 17
CDR3: ASSPTRTGAGSMNTEAF

J: TRBJ2-2
V: TRBV18
length: 15
CDR3: ASSLLTLAGDTGELF

J: TRBJ2-1
V: TRBV7-9
length: 16
CDR3: ASSLGAGGIGAYNEQF

J: TRBJ2-6
V: TRBV18
length: 16
CDR3: ASSPGAGVSSGANVLT

J: TRBJ2-3
V: TRBV27
length: 11
CDR3: ASSITAAHTQY

J: TRBJ2-3
V: TRBV6-1
length: 13
CDR3: ASSDPQGKRDTQY

J: TRBJ1-1
V: TRBV6-5
length: 12
CDR3: ASSSPRLGTEAF

J: TRBJ2-5
V: TRBV6-5
length: 9
CDR3: ASSYWETQY

J: TRBJ2-1
V: TRBV10-1
length: 12
CDR3: ASSETGAIAEQF

J: TRBJ2-2
V: TRBV19
length: 12
CDR3: ASSYGGRSGELF

J: TRBJ1-3
V: TRBV6-1
length: 14
CDR3: ASSEAVTAVGNTIY

J: TRBJ2-5
V: TRBV11-3
length: 12
CDR3: ASSAKGVGETQY

J: TRBJ1-5
V: TRBV30
length: 14
CDR3: AWSVPGQTRNQPQH

J: TRBJ1-6
V: TRBV4-2
length: 14
CDR3: ASSQDRWQGESPLH

J: TRBJ1-5
V: TRBV24-1
length: 14
CDR3: ATIRGRQGGNQPQH

J: TRBJ2-5
V: TRBV3-1/TRBV3-2
length: 12
CDR3: ASSQVEFQETQY

J: TRBJ2-7
V: TRBV6-4
length: 11
CDR3: ASSDGQGDEQY

J: TRBJ1-4
V: TRBV6-9
length: 13
CDR3: ASSYSGQFNEKLF

J: TRBJ2-5
V: TRBV5-8
length: 14
CDR3: ASSLGSGGPQETQY

J: TRBJ2-7
V: TRBV7-9
length: 14
CDR3: ASSLTPGTGEDEQY

J: TRBJ2-1
V: TRBV6-5
length: 13
CDR3: ASRPGQQIYNEQF

J: TRBJ1-5
V: TRBV7-2
length: 11
CDR3: ASSARTDRPQH

J: TRBJ1-5
V: TRBV6-1
length: 12
CDR3: ASSEAAGKQPQH

J: TRBJ2-2
V: TRBV7-2
length: 13
CDR3: ASSLAPGNTGELF

J: TRBJ2-2
V: TRBV5-1
length: 14
CDR3: ASSLGDQGVTGELF